This record concerns one T cell receptor (beta chain) sequence. The antigen is undetermined. The junction does not match germline at one end; this may be a read error. The length of the CDR3 is 14 residues. CDR1 is MDHEN, CDR2 SYDVKM, per germline. TCRdb's table, derived via immunoSEQ multiplex PCR, lists solely in-frame clones and lacks some. The table lists about 150,000 clones, approximately 90% of them singletons. These data originate in a study of T cell responses to AZD1222 COVID-19 vaccine. Study-wide results and caveats: Within unmutated variant regions lay the reported targets of nearly half of spike-specific TCRs. Just a handful of AZD1222 recipients tested seropositive at baseline.

The specimen was peripheral blood, collected on day 0 of AZD1222 vaccination. The sequence was collected from an adult in good health. The gene calls are TRBV28 and TRBJ1-1; TRBD1 matches 8 bases. The CDR3 is CASSSLDRGAEAFF. The DNA for the CDR3 is TGTGCTAGCAGCTCTCTCGACAGGGGAGCTGAAGCTTTCTTT.